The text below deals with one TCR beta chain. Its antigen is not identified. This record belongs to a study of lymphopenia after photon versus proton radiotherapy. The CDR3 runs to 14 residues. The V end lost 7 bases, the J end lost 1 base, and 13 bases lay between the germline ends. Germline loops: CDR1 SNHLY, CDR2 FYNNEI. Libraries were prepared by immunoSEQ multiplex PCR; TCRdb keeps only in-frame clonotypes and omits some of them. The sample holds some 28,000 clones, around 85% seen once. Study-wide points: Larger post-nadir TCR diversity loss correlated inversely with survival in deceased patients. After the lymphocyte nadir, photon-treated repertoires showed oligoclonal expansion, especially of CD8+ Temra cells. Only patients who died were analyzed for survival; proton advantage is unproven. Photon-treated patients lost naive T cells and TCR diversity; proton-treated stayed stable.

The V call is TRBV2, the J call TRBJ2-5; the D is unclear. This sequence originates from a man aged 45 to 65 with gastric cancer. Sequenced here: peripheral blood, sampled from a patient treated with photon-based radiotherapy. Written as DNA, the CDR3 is TGTGCCAGCAAGTCATGGGTCCTCCAAGAGACCCAGTACTTC. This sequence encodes CASKSWVLQETQYF.